The clone carrying this T cell receptor (beta chain) was seen just once. Its antigen remains unidentified. This sample stems from a study of cytomegalovirus exposure and HLA in healthy donors. The study's findings and limits: Segments of the TCR beta V type were, in most cases, productive about 87% or about 30% of the time in an earlier analysis.

PCR involved 60 Vbeta and 13 Jbeta primers. Produced via immunoSEQ multiplex PCR; TCRdb's table is partial and in-frame only. The table includes about 140,000 clones, over 70% detected once. The sequenced material came from PBMCs. This clonotype was obtained from a male donor in good health and CMV-seronegative.

The CDR3 coding sequence is TGTGCCAGCAGCCCTTCGACAGATACGCAGTATTTT. It yields the protein CASSPSTDTQYF. V gene TRBV5-6 combines with J gene TRBJ2-3; D call uncertain. The CDR3 has 12 residues. CDR1 and CDR2 (germline): SGHDT, YYEEEE. V lost 4 bases and J 3 bases, leaving 6 bases between the germline ends.